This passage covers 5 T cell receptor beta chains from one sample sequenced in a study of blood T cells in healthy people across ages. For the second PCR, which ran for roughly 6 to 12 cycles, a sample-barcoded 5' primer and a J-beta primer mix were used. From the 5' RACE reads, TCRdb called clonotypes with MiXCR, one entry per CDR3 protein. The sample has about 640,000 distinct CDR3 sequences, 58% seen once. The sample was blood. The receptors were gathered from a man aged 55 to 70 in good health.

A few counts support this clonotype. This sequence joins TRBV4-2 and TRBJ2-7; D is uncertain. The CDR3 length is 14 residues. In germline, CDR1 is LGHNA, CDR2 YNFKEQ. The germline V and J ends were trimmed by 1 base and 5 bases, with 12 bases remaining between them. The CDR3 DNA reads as TGTGCCAGCAGCCAAGCCGGCGCTCACCACGAGCAGTACTTC. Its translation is CASSQAGAHHEQYF.

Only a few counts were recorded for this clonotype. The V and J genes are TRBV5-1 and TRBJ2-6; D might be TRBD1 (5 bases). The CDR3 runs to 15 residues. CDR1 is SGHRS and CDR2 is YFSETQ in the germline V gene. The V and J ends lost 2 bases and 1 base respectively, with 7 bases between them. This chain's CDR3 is CASSLRQSGANVLTF. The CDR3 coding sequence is TGCGCCAGCAGCTTACGACAGTCTGGGGCCAACGTCCTGACTTTC.

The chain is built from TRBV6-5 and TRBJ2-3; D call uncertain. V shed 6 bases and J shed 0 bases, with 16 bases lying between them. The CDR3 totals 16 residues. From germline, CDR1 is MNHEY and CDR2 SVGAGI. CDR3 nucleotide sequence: TGTGCCAGCAGACCCCGGTGGCGAGCTAGCACAGATACGCAGTATTTT. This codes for CASRPRWRASTDTQYF.

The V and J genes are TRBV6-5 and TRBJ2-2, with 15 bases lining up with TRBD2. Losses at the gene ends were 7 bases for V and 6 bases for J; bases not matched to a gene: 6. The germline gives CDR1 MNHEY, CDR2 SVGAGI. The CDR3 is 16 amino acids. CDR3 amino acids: CASTPGLAGGPGELFF. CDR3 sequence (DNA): TGTGCCAGCACCCCGGGACTAGCGGGGGGTCCCGGGGAGCTGTTTTTT.

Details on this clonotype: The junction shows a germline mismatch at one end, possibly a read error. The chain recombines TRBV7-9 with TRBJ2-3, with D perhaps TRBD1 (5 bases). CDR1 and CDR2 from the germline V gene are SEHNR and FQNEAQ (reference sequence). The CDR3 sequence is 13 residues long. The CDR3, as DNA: TGTGCCAGCAGCACACGGGCGACAGCTACGCAGTATTTT. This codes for CASSTRATATQYF.